This is a list of T cell receptor beta chains from one sample in a study of cytomegalovirus exposure and HLA in healthy donors. Sequencing was performed with immunoSEQ multiplex PCR; in TCRdb, only in-frame clones are kept and a portion is missing. The sample holds 150,000 or so clones, around 78% seen once. Sequenced input: PBMCs. These receptors were taken from a man between 35 and 55 years old in good health and CMV-seronegative. Each CDR3 is given with its conserved first and last residue. The D gene is left open where the match is weak. Not all rows give a size; the values are once, few, many and, for expanded clones, a class.

cdr3_length: 16
j_call: TRBJ2-5
clone_size: once
d_call: -
v_call: TRBV7-6
cdr3_nt: TGTGCCAGCAGCTCCGGTCCCCATAAGGCGGGTGAGACCCAGTACTTC
cdr3_aa: CASSSGPHKAGETQYF

cdr3_length: 12
j_call: TRBJ2-2
clone_size: -
d_call: -
v_call: TRBV7-3
cdr3_nt: TGTGCCAGCGGCAGGAACACCGGGGAGCTGTTTTTT
cdr3_aa: CASGRNTGELFF

cdr3_length: 13
j_call: TRBJ1-2
clone_size: -
d_call: TRBD1
v_call: TRBV2
cdr3_nt: TGTGCCAGCAAGCAGGGGGTTCTTGTCGGCTACACCTTC
cdr3_aa: CASKQGVLVGYTF

cdr3_length: 16
j_call: TRBJ2-3
clone_size: -
d_call: TRBD1
v_call: TRBV18
cdr3_nt: TGTGCCAGCTCCCTCGGACAGGGGGATATCGGAGGTACGCAGTATTTT
cdr3_aa: CASSLGQGDIGGTQYF

cdr3_length: 14
j_call: TRBJ1-2
clone_size: few
d_call: TRBD1
v_call: TRBV2
cdr3_nt: TGTGCCAGCAGTGTAACGGGACAGAGCTATGGCTACACCTTC
cdr3_aa: CASSVTGQSYGYTF

cdr3_length: 13
j_call: TRBJ2-4
clone_size: -
d_call: TRBD2
v_call: TRBV30
cdr3_nt: TGTGCCCGGGGGGGAATAGCCAAAAACAGTCAGTACTTC
cdr3_aa: CARGGIAKNSQYF

cdr3_length: 15
j_call: TRBJ2-1
clone_size: once
d_call: -
v_call: TRBV7-2
cdr3_nt: TGTGCCAGCAGCATCGGACCCGAGGGCCACAATGAGCAGTTCTTC
cdr3_aa: CASSIGPEGHNEQFF

cdr3_length: 18
j_call: TRBJ2-3
clone_size: -
d_call: TRBD2
v_call: TRBV4-1
cdr3_nt: TGCGCCAGCAGCCAAGCGAGGGGCGGGAGGCTCCCCCCAGATACGCAGTATTTT
cdr3_aa: CASSQARGGRLPPDTQYF

cdr3_length: 13
j_call: TRBJ1-1
clone_size: few
d_call: TRBD1
v_call: TRBV10-1
cdr3_nt: TGCGCCAGCAGTGAACCGGGACAGGGGGCCACTTTCTTT
cdr3_aa: CASSEPGQGATFF

cdr3_length: 15
j_call: TRBJ2-5
clone_size: -
d_call: TRBD2
v_call: TRBV9
cdr3_nt: TGTGCCAGCAGCGTAGCTAGCGGGAGGGCCGAGACCCAGTACTTC
cdr3_aa: CASSVASGRAETQYF

cdr3_length: 15
j_call: TRBJ2-2
clone_size: -
d_call: -
v_call: TRBV2
cdr3_nt: TGTGCCAGCAGTGAACGTGTGGGAGGCGGGGGGGAGCTGTTTTTT
cdr3_aa: CASSERVGGGGELFF

cdr3_length: 13
j_call: TRBJ2-1
clone_size: -
d_call: -
v_call: TRBV7-9
cdr3_nt: TGTGCCAGCAGCGCGGGCCCGTACAATGAGCAGTTCTTC
cdr3_aa: CASSAGPYNEQFF